The 5 T cell receptor beta chains presented below share a single source sample, sequenced in a study of T cells in Graves' hyperthyroidism and ophthalmopathy. Amplification yielded TCR beta CDR3 regions, with RNA transcripts as the source. HTBI primers were the set used in a first-round RT-PCR of the TCR CDR3. MiXCR was run by TCRdb on the multiplex PCR reads, yielding one entry per CDR3 protein. Among approximately 400,000 distinct CDR3 sequences listed, approximately 15% were seen once. The specimen was blood. The receptors shown here come from a woman in her 30s with Graves' ophthalmopathy.

This chain connects TRBV20-1 to TRBJ2-5, with D perhaps matching TRBD2 (7 bases). Trimming removed 6 bases at V and 5 bases at J, with 19 bases between. The CDR3 is made up of 14 amino acids. The germline CDR1 and CDR2 sequences are DFQATT and SNEGSKA (reference sequence). The CDR3: CSAPLAVRGETQYF. The CDR3 DNA reads as TGCAGTGCACCTCTAGCGGTGAGGGGGGAGACCCAGTACTTC.

This clonotype was detected only a few times. V gene TRBV5-1 combines with J gene TRBJ2-4; D gene uncertain. There are 15 residues in the CDR3. Trimming removed 4 bases at V and 0 bases at J, with 11 bases between. From germline, CDR1 is SGHRS and CDR2 YFSETQ. CDR3 in DNA: TGCGCCAGCAGCCTGGATCTACTAGCCAAAAACATTCAGTACTTC. Its translation is CASSLDLLAKNIQYF.

This clonotype was detected many times. This sequence joins TRBV7-3 and TRBJ2-1; 8 bases match TRBD2. Germline CDR1 reads SGHTA; CDR2 reads FQGTGA. V lost 2 bases to trimming and J lost 0 bases; unmatched junction nucleotides: 12. This CDR3 contains 19 residues. The CDR3 protein is CASSLSKGSGTLSYNEQFF. As DNA, the CDR3 is TGTGCCAGCAGCTTATCGAAGGGTAGCGGGACCCTCTCCTACAATGAGCAGTTCTTC. The complete variable domain, with remaining parts taken from reference TRBV7-3 and TRBJ2-1, reads GAGVSQTPSNKVTEKGKYVELRCDPISGHTALYWYRQSLGQGPEFLIYFQGTGAADDSGLPNDRFFAVRPEGSVSTLKIQRTERGDSAVYLCASSLSKGSGTLSYNEQFFGPGTRLTVL.

This clonotype occurred many times. The rearrangement joins TRBV6-2 or TRBV6-3 to TRBJ2-7; D might be TRBD2 (5 bases). Trimming pared 6 bases from V and 6 bases from J, leaving 18 bases between. This CDR3 has 14 residues. The germline gives CDR1 MNHEY, CDR2 SVGEGT. The CDR3 DNA reads TGTGCCAGCAGAAACGGGGATTTGGGTCGCGAGCAGTACTTC. It translates to CASRNGDLGREQYF.

In this sample, this clonotype turned up many times. The CDR3 sequence: CASSWGARETQYF. CDR3 sequence (DNA): TGTGCCAGCAGCTGGGGGGCCCGGGAGACCCAGTACTTC. The chain joins TRBV11-2 to TRBJ2-5; D possibly uses TRBD1 or TRBD2 (6 bases each). In germline, CDR1 is SGHAT, CDR2 FQNNGV. The length of the CDR3 is 13 residues. The V gene lost 4 bases and the J gene lost 5 bases, with 11 bases spanning the gap.